One and the same sample provided the 21 T cell receptor beta chains below, sequenced in a study of CD8+ T cells in alopecia areata (dated by TCRdb to 2017 to 2018). Library preparation was by the immunoSEQ multiplex PCR assay. RNA was extracted from all samples and reverse transcribed into cDNA, which served as template for TCR sequencing. Here the immuneACCESS table is served through TCRdb, limited to in-frame sequences with V and J called. Missing clones are a known gap in these copies; in checked studies unresolved V genes cover under half, and the rest lacks a known reason. In all, the sample holds approximately 140,000 clones, and roughly 82% of those were seen once. Of the sample, around a quarter is held by the ten largest clones. The sample's time point label, in plain terms: around 28 days on oral tofacitinib. This specimen's treatment or condition label, per the study, means: oral pan-JAK inhibitor, 5-10 mg twice daily.

Sequencing was performed on CD8+ T cells sorted from blood, taken at week 4, from a patient treated with tofacitinib. These receptors were taken from a human donor with alopecia areata.

The chain employs TRBV4-3 and TRBJ2-1, with D tentatively TRBD2 (6 bases). The V and J ends lost 1 base and 3 bases respectively, with 19 bases between them. The CDR3 runs to 18 residues. Germline assignment: CDR1 LGHNA and CDR2 YSLEER. CDR3 bases: TGCGCCAGCAGCCAAGGACAATGGAACGGGGGTCTCTACAATGAGCAGTTCTTC. It translates to CASSQGQWNGGLYNEQFF.

This chain joins TRBV10-3 and TRBJ2-7; 12 bases align to TRBD2. V trimming: 8 bases; J trimming: 2 bases; junction bases outside the gene matches: 10. The CDR3 is made up of 16 amino acids. Per germline, CDR1 ENHRY and CDR2 SYGVKD. CDR3: CAIAPSGGAPAYEQYF. In DNA form, the CDR3 reads TGTGCCATCGCCCCTAGCGGGGGGGCTCCTGCCTACGAGCAGTACTTC.

This chain joins TRBV7-9 and TRBJ1-1, with a weak D call TRBD1 (5 bases). The V gene's germline CDR1 is SEHNR and CDR2 FQNEAQ (reference sequence). V shed 4 bases and J shed 4 bases, with 16 bases lying between them. The CDR3 runs 15 residues. CDR3 loop: CASSSGALPSTEAFF. The CDR3 coding sequence is TGTGCCAGCAGCTCCGGGGCCCTCCCGAGCACTGAAGCTTTCTTT.

The chain joins TRBV27 to TRBJ1-5, with unresolved D. Germline-derived CDR1 and CDR2 are MNHEY and SMNVEV (reference sequence). Trimming removed 8 bases at V and 5 bases at J, with 10 bases between. This CDR3 comprises 12 residues. The CDR3 sequence: CASHSPYQPQHF. DNA for the CDR3: TGTGCCAGCCACTCACCTTATCAGCCCCAGCATTTT.

This chain links TRBV4-3 with TRBJ1-1, with a weak D call TRBD1 (6 bases). This CDR3 has 15 residues. V was pared by 0 bases and J by 1 base, with 9 bases between. Germline lookup yields CDR1 LGHNA and CDR2 YSLEER. CDR3 in amino acids: CASSQDWTANTEAFF. The CDR3 DNA sequence: TGCGCCAGCAGCCAAGATTGGACAGCGAACACTGAAGCTTTCTTT.

J is TRBJ2-7 and V is TRBV4-1, with D possibly matching TRBD2 (6 bases). V was clipped by 4 bases and J by 2 bases, with 21 bases between them. This CDR3 region has 17 residues. Germline CDR1 reads MGHRA; CDR2 reads YSYEKL. This CDR3 is CASSPNPLPGVAYEQYF. The CDR3 DNA follows: TGCGCCAGCAGCCCTAATCCCCTCCCGGGGGTTGCCTACGAGCAGTACTTC.

V gene TRBV5-4 combines with J gene TRBJ2-7; D unclear. This CDR3 contains 13 residues. Germline-derived CDR1 and CDR2 are SGHNT and YYREEE (reference sequence). Trimming stripped 3 bases from V and 1 base from J, with 8 bases between. The CDR3 bases are TGTGCCAGCAGCTCAAGCCTTTCCTACGAGCAGTACTTC. It yields the protein CASSSSLSYEQYF.

This clone has only a few counts. The chain joins TRBV14 to TRBJ2-7, with TRBD1 as a possible D gene (6 bases). CDR1 SGHDN and CDR2 FVKESK come from the germline V gene. The CDR3 covers 14 residues. V lost 4 bases and J 4 bases, leaving 14 bases between the germline ends. The CDR3 coding sequence is TGTGCCAGCAGCCGACAAACTACAGGGTACGAGCAGTACTTC. Translating it yields CASSRQTTGYEQYF.

Only one count was recorded for this clone. The J gene is TRBJ2-3, the V gene TRBV7-6, with 11 bases fitting TRBD2. This CDR3 has 16 residues. Germline CDR1 is SGHVS and CDR2 is FNYEAQ. Trimming at V came to 4 bases and at J to 2 bases, leaving 5 bases not matched to a gene. As DNA, the CDR3 is TGTGCCAGCAGCTCCTTAGCGGGGGGGCTCACAGATACGCAGTATTTT. Translated: CASSSLAGGLTDTQYF.

Here the CDR3 reads CASSFLAGATEAFF. The CDR3 nucleotides read TGTGCCAGCAGCTTCCTCGCAGGGGCCACTGAAGCTTTCTTT. The chain employs TRBV5-6 and TRBJ1-1, with TRBD1 as a possible D gene (6 bases). Germline values: CDR1 SGHDT, CDR2 YYEEEE. The CDR3 is 14 residues long. V lost 2 bases and J lost 4, with 12 bases in between.

The CDR3 loop reads CASSLNTGHPSGYEQYF. The CDR3, as DNA: TGTGCCAGCAGCTTAAATACAGGGCACCCTTCTGGGTACGAGCAGTACTTC. J is TRBJ2-7 and V is TRBV13, with a weak D call TRBD1 (6 bases). V lost 2 bases and J 4 bases, leaving 21 bases between the germline ends. CDR1 PRHDT and CDR2 FYEKMQ come from the germline V gene (reference sequence). The CDR3 totals 17 residues.

J is TRBJ2-1 and V is TRBV27, with 8 bases aligning to TRBD2. Germline V gene lookup returns CDR1 MNHEY and CDR2 SMNVEV (reference sequence). The V segment lost 7 bases and the J segment 3 bases; nucleotides outside the gene matches: 11. CDR3 length: 16 amino acids. The CDR3 DNA is TGTGCCAGCACCGACCGGGAGGGGTTTAACTACAATGAGCAGTTCTTC. This translates into CASTDREGFNYNEQFF.

The chain has TRBV4-1 and TRBJ2-7; a possible D gene is TRBD2 (6 bases). V shed 1 base and J shed 1 base, with 11 bases lying between them. CDR1 is MGHRA, CDR2 YSYEKL, per germline. CDR3 length: 15 amino acids. CDR3 nucleotide sequence: TGCGCCAGCAGCCAAGCGCGGGGACCTTCCTACGAGCAGTACTTC. Residues: CASSQARGPSYEQYF.

This chain links TRBV16 with TRBJ2-1; 9 bases match TRBD2. Losses at the gene ends were 2 bases for V and 9 bases for J; bases not matched to a gene: 5. The germline CDR1 and CDR2 sequences are KGHSY and FQNENV. The CDR3 totals 14 residues. The chain's CDR3 is CASSQGGGASEQFF. As DNA, the CDR3 is TGTGCCAGCAGCCAAGGCGGGGGGGCCAGTGAGCAGTTCTTC.

The chain carries TRBV7-2 and TRBJ1-1; 7 bases map to TRBD1. This CDR3 spans 17 amino acids. In germline, CDR1 is SGHTA, CDR2 FQGNSA. The J segment lost 1 base and the V segment lost 1 base, leaving 9 bases of the junction unmatched. CDR3 coding DNA: TGTGCCAGCAGCTTAGAAGGGTATGGGACAGCGAACACTGAAGCTTTCTTT. Amino acids: CASSLEGYGTANTEAFF. Together with reference TRBV7-2 and TRBJ1-1, the CDR3 gives the full variable domain: GAGVSQSPSNKVTEKGKDVELRCDPISGHTALYWYRQSLGQGLEFLIYFQGNSAPDKSGLPSDRFSAERTGGSVSTLTIQRTQQEDSAVYLCASSLEGYGTANTEAFFGQGTRLTVV.

V usage is TRBV29-1 and J usage is TRBJ2-3, with D possibly TRBD2 on 5 matching bases. V lost 6 bases, J lost 2 bases, and 24 bases lay in between. The CDR3 loop spans 17 amino acids. Germline V gene lookup returns CDR1 SQVTM and CDR2 ANQGSEA. This CDR3 reads CSVEGSDPSPITDTQYF. CDR3 sequence (DNA): TGCAGCGTAGAGGGCAGCGATCCAAGTCCCATCACAGATACGCAGTATTTT.

J is TRBJ1-1 and V is TRBV19; 7 bases are a match to TRBD1. V shed 6 bases and J 1 base; nucleotides not matched to a gene: 14. Germline V CDR1 and CDR2: LNHDA, SQIVND (reference sequence). The CDR3 has 17 residues. CDR3: CASRRQAGGYSNTEAFF. CDR3 sequence (DNA): TGTGCCAGTAGACGCCAGGCAGGGGGTTACTCGAACACTGAAGCTTTCTTT.

This clone turned up a few times. The junction departs from the called germline gene at one end, perhaps through a read error. This rearrangement joins TRBV7-7 to TRBJ1-1; D is ambiguous. The CDR3 contains 15 residues. CDR1 is SSHAT and CDR2 is FNYEAQ in the germline V gene (reference sequence). The CDR3 DNA reads as TGTGCTAGCAGCTTCTGGCCTTTTTCTACATCTGAAGCTTTCTTT. Its protein product is CASSFWPFSTSEAFF.

This chain connects TRBV5-6 to TRBJ2-1; D is perhaps TRBD2 (5 bases). Germline CDR1 reads SGHDT; CDR2 reads YYEEEE. The CDR3 covers 14 residues. Trimming removed 1 base from V and 7 bases from J, with 12 bases in between. The DNA for the CDR3 is TGTGCCAGCAGCTTGTCTCCAGGAGGAAATGAGCAGTTCTTC. This sequence encodes CASSLSPGGNEQFF. The variable domain in full, completed from reference TRBV5-6 and TRBJ2-1, reads DAGVTQSPTHLIKTRGQQVTLRCSPKSGHDTVSWYQQALGQGPQFIFQYYEEEERQRGNFPDRFSGHQFPNYSSELNVNALLLGDSALYLCASSLSPGGNEQFFGPGTRLTVL.

The chain employs TRBV4-2 and TRBJ2-5; D not resolved. The length of the CDR3 is 13 residues. Germline CDR1 and CDR2: LGHNA and YNFKEQ. Deletions cut 0 bases from V and 3 bases from J, with 5 bases between. CDR3 DNA: TGTGCCAGCAGCCAAGAAGGGAAAGAGACCCAGTACTTC. Translating it yields CASSQEGKETQYF.

The chain links TRBV18 to TRBJ1-1; TRBD1 matches 7 bases. The CDR3 covers 16 residues. Germline CDR1 reads KGHSH; CDR2 reads LQKENI. V was clipped by 2 bases and J by 6 bases; unmatched bases: 12. DNA of the CDR3: TGTGCCAGCTCACCAAGGGACGACAGGGCTGGTGCTGAAGCTTTCTTT. This codes for CASSPRDDRAGAEAFF.